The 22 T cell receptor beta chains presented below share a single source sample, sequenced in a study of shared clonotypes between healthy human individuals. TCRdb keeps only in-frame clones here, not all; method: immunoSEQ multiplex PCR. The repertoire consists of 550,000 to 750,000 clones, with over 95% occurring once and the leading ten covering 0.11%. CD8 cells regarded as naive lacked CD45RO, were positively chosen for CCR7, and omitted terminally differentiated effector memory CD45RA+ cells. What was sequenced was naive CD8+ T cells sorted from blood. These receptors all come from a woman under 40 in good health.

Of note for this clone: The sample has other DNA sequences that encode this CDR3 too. CDR3 sequence reads: CASSLGGSNQPQHF. The CDR3 nucleotides read TGTGCCAGCAGTTTAGGGGGAAGCAATCAGCCCCAGCATTTT. This chain uses TRBV27 with TRBJ1-5; D is possibly TRBD1 (5 bases). Per the germline V gene, CDR1 is MNHEY and CDR2 is SMNVEV (reference sequence). CDR3 size: 14 residues. V gave up 2 bases and J gave up 1 base, with 6 bases separating them.

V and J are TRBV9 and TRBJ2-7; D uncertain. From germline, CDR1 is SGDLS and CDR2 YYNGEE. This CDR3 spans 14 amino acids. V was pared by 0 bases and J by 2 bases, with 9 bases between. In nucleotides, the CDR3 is TGTGCCAGCAGCGTAGAGGACGGAACCTACGAGCAGTACTTC. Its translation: CASSVEDGTYEQYF.

CDR3 DNA: TGTGCCAGCAGCCCGGGACAGCGGACCTACAATGAGCAGTTCTTC. Protein product: CASSPGQRTYNEQFF. The chain recombines TRBV4-2 with TRBJ2-1; 7 nucleotides agree with TRBD1. The CDR3 consists of 15 residues. V lost 4 bases and J lost 2; bases outside the gene matches: 5. CDR1 LGHNA and CDR2 YNFKEQ come from the germline V gene.

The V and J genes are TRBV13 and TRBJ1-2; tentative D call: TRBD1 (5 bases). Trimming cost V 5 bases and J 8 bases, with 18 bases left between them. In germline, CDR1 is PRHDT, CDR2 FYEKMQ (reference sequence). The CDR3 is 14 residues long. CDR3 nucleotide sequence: TGTGCCAGCAGCCCGGGACTAAAGATAGGAGGCTACACCTTC. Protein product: CASSPGLKIGGYTF.

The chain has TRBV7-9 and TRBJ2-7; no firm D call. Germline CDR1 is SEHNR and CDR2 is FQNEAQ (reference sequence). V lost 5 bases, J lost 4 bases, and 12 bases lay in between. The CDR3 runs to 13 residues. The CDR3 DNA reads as TGTGCCAGCAGCCCCGAGGCCGCTTACGAGCAGTACTTC. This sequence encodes CASSPEAAYEQYF.

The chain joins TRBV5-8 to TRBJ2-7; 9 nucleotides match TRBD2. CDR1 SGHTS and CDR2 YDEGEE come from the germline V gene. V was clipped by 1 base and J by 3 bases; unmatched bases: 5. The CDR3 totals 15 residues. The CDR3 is CASSLMETSGYEQYF. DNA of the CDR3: TGTGCCAGCAGCTTGATGGAGACTAGCGGCTACGAGCAGTACTTC.

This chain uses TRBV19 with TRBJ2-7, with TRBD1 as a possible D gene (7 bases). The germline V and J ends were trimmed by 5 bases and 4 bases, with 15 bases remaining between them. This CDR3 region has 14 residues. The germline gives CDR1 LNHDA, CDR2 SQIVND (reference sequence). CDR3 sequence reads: CASSHQGGQYEQYF. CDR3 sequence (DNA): TGTGCCAGTAGTCACCAGGGGGGACAGTACGAGCAGTACTTC.

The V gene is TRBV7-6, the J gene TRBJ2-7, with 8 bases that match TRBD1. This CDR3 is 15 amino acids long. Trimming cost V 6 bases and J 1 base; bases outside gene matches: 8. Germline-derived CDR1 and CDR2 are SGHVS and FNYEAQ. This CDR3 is CASSVGTGHSYEQYF. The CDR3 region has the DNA TGTGCCAGCAGTGTTGGGACAGGCCATTCCTACGAGCAGTACTTC.

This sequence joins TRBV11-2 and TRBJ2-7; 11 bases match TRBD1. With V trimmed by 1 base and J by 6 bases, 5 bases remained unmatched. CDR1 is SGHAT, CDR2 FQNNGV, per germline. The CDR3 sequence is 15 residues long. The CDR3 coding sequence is TGTGCCAGCAGCTTAGTTGGGACAGGGGGATCCGAGCAGTACTTC. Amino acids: CASSLVGTGGSEQYF.

Here the CDR3 reads CSVAGMTGQGFEKLFF. CDR3 sequence (DNA): TGCAGCGTTGCTGGGATGACGGGACAGGGGTTTGAAAAACTGTTTTTT. The chain uses TRBV29-1 and TRBJ1-4; TRBD1 agrees at 10 bases. This CDR3 is built from 16 residues. J lost 7 bases, V lost 4 bases, and 12 bases had no gene match. The germline V gene has CDR1 SQVTM and CDR2 ANQGSEA. The variable domain in full, with the rest retrieved from reference TRBV29-1 and TRBJ1-4, is SAVISQKPSRDICQRGTSLTIQCQVDSQVTMMFWYRQQPGQSLTLIATANQGSEATYESGFVIDKFPISRPNLTFSTLTVSNMSPEDSSIYLCSVAGMTGQGFEKLFFGSGTQLSVL.

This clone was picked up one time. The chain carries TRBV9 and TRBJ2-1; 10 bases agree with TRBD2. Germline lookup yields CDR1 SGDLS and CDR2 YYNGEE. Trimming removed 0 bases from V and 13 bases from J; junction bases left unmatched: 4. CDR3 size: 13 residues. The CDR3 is CASSVVSGRAQFF. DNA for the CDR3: TGTGCCAGCAGCGTAGTGAGCGGGAGGGCCCAGTTCTTC. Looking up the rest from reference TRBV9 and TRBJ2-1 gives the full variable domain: DSGVTQTPKHLITATGQRVTLRCSPRSGDLSVYWYQQSLDQGLQFLIQYYNGEERAKGNILERFSAQQFPDLHSELNLSSLELGDSALYFCASSVVSGRAQFFGPGTRLTVL.

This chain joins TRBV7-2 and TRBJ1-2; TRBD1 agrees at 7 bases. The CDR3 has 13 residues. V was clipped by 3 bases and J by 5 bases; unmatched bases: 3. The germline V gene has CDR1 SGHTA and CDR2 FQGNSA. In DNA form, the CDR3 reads TGTGCCAGCAGCTTGGGACAGTTATATGGCTACACCTTC. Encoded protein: CASSLGQLYGYTF.

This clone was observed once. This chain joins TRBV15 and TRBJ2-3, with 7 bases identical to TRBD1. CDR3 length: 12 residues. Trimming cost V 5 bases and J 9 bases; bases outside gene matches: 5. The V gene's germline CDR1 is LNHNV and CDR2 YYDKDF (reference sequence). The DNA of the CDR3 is TGTGCCACCAGCGACGACAGGGTAACGCAGTATTTT. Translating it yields CATSDDRVTQYF.

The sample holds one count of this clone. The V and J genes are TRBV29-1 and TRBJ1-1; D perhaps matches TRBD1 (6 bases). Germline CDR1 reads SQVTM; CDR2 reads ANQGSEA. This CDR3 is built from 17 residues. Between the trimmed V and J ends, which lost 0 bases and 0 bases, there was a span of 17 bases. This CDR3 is CSVEDAPIQGLNTEAFF. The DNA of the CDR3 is TGCAGCGTTGAAGATGCCCCCATACAGGGACTGAACACTGAAGCTTTCTTT.

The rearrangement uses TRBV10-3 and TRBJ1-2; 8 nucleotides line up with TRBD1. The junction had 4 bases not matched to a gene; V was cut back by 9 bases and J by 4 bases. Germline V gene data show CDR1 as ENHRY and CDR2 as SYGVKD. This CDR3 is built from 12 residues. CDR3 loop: CAIHRGSYGYTF. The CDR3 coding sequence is TGTGCCATACACAGGGGGAGCTATGGCTACACCTTC.

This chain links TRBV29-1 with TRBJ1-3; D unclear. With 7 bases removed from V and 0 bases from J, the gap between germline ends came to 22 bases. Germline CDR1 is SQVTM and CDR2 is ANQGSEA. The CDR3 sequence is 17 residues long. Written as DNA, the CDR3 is TGCAGCGCCGTAAGCGGCGGACTGGGTGACTCTGGAAACACCATATATTTT. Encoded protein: CSAVSGGLGDSGNTIYF.

CDR3 nucleotide sequence: TGTGCCAGCAGTGAAAAGGGCGGTCAAGAGACCCAGTACTTC. Protein: CASSEKGGQETQYF. The chain joins TRBV2 to TRBJ2-5, with D unresolved. The length of the CDR3 is 14 residues. V was pared by 2 bases and J by 2 bases, with 9 bases between. The germline gives CDR1 SNHLY, CDR2 FYNNEI.

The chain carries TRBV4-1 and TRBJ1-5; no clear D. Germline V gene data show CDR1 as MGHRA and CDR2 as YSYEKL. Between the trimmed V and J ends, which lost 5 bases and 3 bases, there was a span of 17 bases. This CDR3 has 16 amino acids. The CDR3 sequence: CASSSGPAENNQPQHF. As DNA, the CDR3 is TGCGCCAGCAGCTCCGGACCCGCCGAAAACAATCAGCCCCAGCATTTT.

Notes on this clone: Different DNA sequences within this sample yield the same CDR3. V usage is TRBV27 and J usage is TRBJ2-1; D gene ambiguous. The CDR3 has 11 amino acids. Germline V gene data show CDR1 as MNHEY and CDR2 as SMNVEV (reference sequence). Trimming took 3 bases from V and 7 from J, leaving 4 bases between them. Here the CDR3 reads CASSLGNEQFF. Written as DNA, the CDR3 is TGTGCCAGCAGTTTGGGTAATGAGCAGTTCTTC.

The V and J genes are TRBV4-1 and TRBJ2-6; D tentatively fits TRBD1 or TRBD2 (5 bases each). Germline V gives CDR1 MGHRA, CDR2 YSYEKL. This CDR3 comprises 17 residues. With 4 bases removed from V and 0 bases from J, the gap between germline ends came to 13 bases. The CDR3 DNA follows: TGCGCCAGCAGCCTCCGGGACCCAAGCTCTGGGGCCAACGTCCTGACTTTC. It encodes CASSLRDPSSGANVLTF.

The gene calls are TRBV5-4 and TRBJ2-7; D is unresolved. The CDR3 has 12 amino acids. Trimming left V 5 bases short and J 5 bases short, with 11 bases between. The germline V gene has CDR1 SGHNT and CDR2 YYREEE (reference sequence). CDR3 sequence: CASSHISDEQYF. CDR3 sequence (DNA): TGTGCCAGCAGTCATATTTCGGACGAGCAGTACTTC.

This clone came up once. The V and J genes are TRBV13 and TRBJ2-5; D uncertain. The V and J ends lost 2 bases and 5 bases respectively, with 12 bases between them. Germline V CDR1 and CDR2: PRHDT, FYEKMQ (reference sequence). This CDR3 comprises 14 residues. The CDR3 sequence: CASSLRSRFETQYF. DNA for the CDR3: TGTGCCAGCAGCTTACGATCGAGGTTCGAGACCCAGTACTTC.